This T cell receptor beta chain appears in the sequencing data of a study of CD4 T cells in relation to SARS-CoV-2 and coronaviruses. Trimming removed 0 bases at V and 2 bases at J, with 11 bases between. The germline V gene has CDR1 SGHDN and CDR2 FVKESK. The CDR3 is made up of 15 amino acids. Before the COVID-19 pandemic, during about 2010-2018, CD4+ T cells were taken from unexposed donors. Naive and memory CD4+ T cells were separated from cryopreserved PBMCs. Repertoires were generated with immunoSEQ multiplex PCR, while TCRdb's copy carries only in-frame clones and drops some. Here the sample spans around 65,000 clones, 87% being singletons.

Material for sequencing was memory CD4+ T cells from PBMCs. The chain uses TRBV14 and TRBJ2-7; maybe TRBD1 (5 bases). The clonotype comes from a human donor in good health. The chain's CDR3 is CASSQDGAGPYEQYF. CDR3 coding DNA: TGTGCCAGCAGCCAAGATGGGGCAGGGCCCTACGAGCAGTACTTC.